This T cell receptor beta chain was recorded in a study of technical replicates of blood from a handful of donors. The CDR3 has 14 amino acids. The V segment lost 8 bases and the J segment 2 bases; nucleotides outside the gene matches: 7. Germline V gene sequence: CDR1 MNHEY, CDR2 SVGAGI. Clones were read by immunoSEQ multiplex PCR, and TCRdb kept only the in-frame ones, dropping some. The data contain approximately 79,000 clones, about 97% of them singletons. The TCR comes from a human donor in good health. The chain couples TRBV6-5 to TRBJ2-7; 9 nucleotides line up with TRBD1. The sample consisted of T cells isolated from PBMCs. The CDR3 coding sequence is TGTGCCAGCCAGGACAGGGGTCGCGCCTACGAGCAGTACTTC. This translates into CASQDRGRAYEQYF.